The next 4 T cell receptor beta chains were all read from a single sample in a study of cytomegalovirus exposure and HLA in healthy donors. PCR primers comprised 60 Vbeta and 13 Jbeta primers. Produced via immunoSEQ multiplex PCR; TCRdb's table is partial and in-frame only. In the table there are fewer than 150,000 clones, around 81% of which are singletons. Input material: PBMCs. The origin of the receptors is a male donor in good health and CMV-seronegative.

The chain joins TRBV19 to TRBJ2-7; D perhaps matches TRBD1 (5 bases). V lost 6 bases and J 1 base, leaving 13 bases between the germline ends. The germline V gene has CDR1 LNHDA and CDR2 SQIVND (reference sequence). The CDR3 is 14 amino acids. CDR3 DNA: TGTGCCAGTAGCACCCCAGGGATTTCCTACGAGCAGTACTTC. Translation gives CASSTPGISYEQYF.

The chain combines TRBV11-1 with TRBJ2-2; 7 bases are shared with TRBD1. In germline, CDR1 is SGHAT, CDR2 FQDESV (reference sequence). The CDR3 runs 15 residues. The V segment lost 6 bases and the J segment 0 bases; nucleotides outside the gene matches: 4. CDR3 sequence: CASRHRGTNTGELFF. The CDR3 DNA is TGTGCCAGCAGGCACAGGGGTACGAACACCGGGGAGCTGTTTTTT.

This clone was seen more than once but under ten times. V and J are TRBV7-2 and TRBJ2-7; a weak D match, TRBD1 (5 bases). The germline V and J ends were trimmed by 1 base and 5 bases, with 12 bases remaining between them. This CDR3 comprises 14 residues. Per the germline V gene, CDR1 is SGHTA and CDR2 is FQGNSA. This CDR3 reads CASSLGSGPNEQYF. The CDR3 nucleotides read TGTGCCAGCAGCTTAGGGTCAGGGCCTAACGAGCAGTACTTC.

This clone was seen a single time. V is TRBV7-3 and J is TRBJ2-5; the match to TRBD2 covers 13 bases. The germline V gene encodes CDR1 SGHTA and CDR2 FQGTGA. Germline trimming cut 5 bases from V and 5 bases from J; bases unmatched to any gene: 11. The CDR3 has 17 amino acids. The CDR3 sequence: CASSLTPGLAGRETQYF. The CDR3 nucleotides are TGTGCCAGCAGCCTGACGCCGGGACTAGCGGGAAGGGAGACCCAGTACTTC.